These T cell receptor beta chains were read from a single sample in a study of T-cell memory formation after mild COVID-19. From the 5' RACE reads, TCRdb called clonotypes with MiXCR, one entry per CDR3 protein. The sample gives just over 400,000 distinct CDR3 sequences, under 25% of which show up once; roughly 14% is in the top ten. The specimen sequenced was PBMCs or a T cell subset sorted from them (not recorded which). The source is an adult woman who had mild COVID-19 (a few samples of this study predate the infection). Cell type and time point are not known. Both conserved end residues are part of each CDR3. Fields, in order: clone size, D gene, J gene, CDR3 length, V gene, CDR3 protein, CDR3 DNA. D genes are given only for firm matches. A clone size is listed for some rows: how often the clone was seen (once, few, many), or a class if it is expanded.

. | . | TRBJ2-7 | 12 | TRBV5-1 | CASSKGQLEQYF | TGCGCCAGCAGCAAAGGACAGCTCGAGCAGTACTTC
. | . | TRBJ1-6 | 14 | TRBV6-1 | CASARQDVNSPLHF | TGTGCCAGCGCCCGACAAGACGTTAATTCACCCCTCCACTTT
. | TRBD1 | TRBJ1-4 | 16 | TRBV4-3 | CASSHTQGATNEKLFF | TGCGCCAGCAGCCATACCCAGGGGGCAACTAATGAAAAACTGTTTTTT
few | . | TRBJ2-7 | 14 | TRBV6-2/TRBV6-3 | CASSQNRISYEQYF | TGTGCCAGCAGCCAGAACCGTATCTCCTACGAGCAGTACTTC
. | TRBD1 | TRBJ2-5 | 15 | TRBV12-3/TRBV12-4 | CASTERQGAGETQYF | TGTGCCAGCACCGAAAGACAGGGGGCAGGGGAGACCCAGTACTTC
few | . | TRBJ2-1 | 16 | TRBV7-8 | CASSPTVGRTANEQFF | TGTGCCAGCAGCCCGACCGTGGGGCGGACGGCCAATGAGCAGTTCTTC
once | . | TRBJ1-2 | 16 | TRBV5-1 | CASSPHPSGELAGYTF | TGCGCCAGCAGCCCGCACCCCTCAGGGGAATTGGCTGGCTACACCTTC
. | TRBD1 | TRBJ1-1 | 17 | TRBV11-3 | CASSSTRPGQGKSEAFF | TGTGCCAGCAGCTCCACGCGACCGGGACAGGGCAAGAGTGAAGCTTTCTTT
few | . | TRBJ2-7 | 15 | TRBV4-1 | CASSQEASVSYEQYF | TGCGCCAGCAGCCAAGAGGCTAGCGTCTCCTACGAGCAGTACTTC
. | TRBD2 | TRBJ2-5 | 16 | TRBV5-6 | CASSYRTSGWEETQYF | TGTGCCAGCAGTTATAGGACTAGCGGGTGGGAAGAGACCCAGTACTTC
. | . | TRBJ2-2 | 15 | TRBV2 | CASSQSGLNTGELFF | TGTGCCAGCAGCCAATCGGGACTGAACACCGGGGAGCTGTTTTTT
few | . | TRBJ1-2 | 15 | TRBV30 | CAWREGGGLSGGYTF | TGTGCCTGGAGAGAAGGAGGGGGGTTGTCCGGGGGCTACACCTTC
few | . | TRBJ2-3 | 13 | TRBV7-9 | CASSTPEWSTQYF | TGTGCCAGCAGCACCCCCGAGTGGAGTACGCAGTATTTT
. | TRBD1 | TRBJ2-7 | 14 | TRBV5-6 | CASSWGTGVYEQYF | TGTGCCAGCAGCTGGGGGACAGGAGTCTACGAGCAGTACTTC
. | . | TRBJ2-3 | 14 | TRBV10-3 | CAIRGLSKADTQYF | TGTGCCATCAGGGGACTTTCTAAGGCAGATACGCAGTATTTT
. | . | TRBJ2-1 | 15 | TRBV5-1 | CASTPAGSSYNEQFF | TGCGCCAGCACCCCGGCAGGGAGCTCCTACAATGAGCAGTTCTTC
. | . | TRBJ1-2 | 15 | TRBV2 | CASSEARRIFYGYTF | TGTGCCAGCAGTGAAGCGCGGCGGATCTTCTATGGCTACACCTTC
few | . | TRBJ2-3 | 14 | TRBV12-3/TRBV12-4 | CASLVTENLDTQYF | TGTGCCAGCTTGGTGACAGAAAACCTGGATACGCAGTATTTT
. | TRBD1 | TRBJ1-2 | 15 | TRBV11-2 | CASRGTRGDNYGYTF | TGTGCCAGCAGGGGTACCAGGGGGGATAACTATGGCTACACCTTC
few | TRBD1 | TRBJ2-3 | 16 | TRBV2 | CASSERQGGSTDTQYF | TGTGCCAGCAGTGAACGACAGGGGGGGAGCACAGATACGCAGTATTTT
few | TRBD2 | TRBJ2-1 | 16 | TRBV3-1 | CASSQDLAGAYNEQFF | TGTGCCAGCAGCCAAGATCTCGCGGGGGCCTACAATGAGCAGTTCTTC
few | . | TRBJ1-1 | 14 | TRBV7-9 | CASSPVGPNTEAFF | TGTGCCAGCAGCCCGGTGGGTCCGAACACTGAAGCTTTCTTT
once | TRBD2 | TRBJ2-3 | 15 | TRBV10-2 | CASRVGLAGGDTQYF | TGCGCCAGCAGGGTGGGACTAGCTGGGGGAGATACGCAGTATTTT
. | TRBD2 | TRBJ2-3 | 17 | TRBV6-5 | CASSYSVAGGGADTQYF | TGTGCCAGCAGTTACTCTGTAGCGGGAGGAGGTGCGGATACGCAGTATTTT
few | . | TRBJ1-3 | 15 | TRBV7-6 | CASSLGRGTGNTIYF | TGTGCCAGCAGCTTAGGCCGGGGGACTGGAAACACCATATATTTT
few | . | TRBJ2-3 | 13 | TRBV7-3 | CASSSQSGNTQYF | TGTGCCAGCAGCTCTCAGTCCGGGAATACGCAGTATTTT
. | . | TRBJ2-2 | 14 | TRBV9 | CASSADSPGGELFF | TGTGCCAGCAGCGCGGACAGTCCTGGCGGGGAGCTGTTTTTT
few | . | TRBJ2-1 | 14 | TRBV19 | CASTSGALLNEQFF | TGTGCCAGTACCTCAGGGGCACTCCTCAATGAGCAGTTCTTC
few | . | TRBJ1-4 | 12 | TRBV30 | CAYIGRGEKLFF | TGTGCCTACATCGGCCGGGGGGAAAAACTGTTTTTT
few | . | TRBJ2-2 | 18 | TRBV12-3/TRBV12-4 | CASSLARDISPSTGELFF | TGTGCCAGCAGTTTAGCCAGGGATATTTCGCCGAGCACCGGGGAGCTGTTTTTT
. | . | TRBJ2-5 | 13 | TRBV20-1 | CSASRRGWQTQYF | TGCAGTGCTAGCAGACGGGGTTGGCAGACCCAGTACTTC
. | . | TRBJ1-2 | 11 | TRBV12-3/TRBV12-4 | CASSDAFGYTF | TGTGCCAGCAGTGACGCCTTCGGCTACACCTTC
few | . | TRBJ1-1 | 13 | TRBV5-1 | CASSLEAIPEAFF | TGCGCCAGCAGCTTGGAGGCAATACCTGAAGCTTTCTTT
few | TRBD2 | TRBJ2-1 | 13 | TRBV3-1 | CASSPPTSGPQFF | TGTGCCAGCAGCCCCCCCACTAGCGGGCCGCAGTTCTTC
few | TRBD2 | TRBJ2-5 | 17 | TRBV11-2 | CASNPGGPAGGQETQYF | TGTGCCAGCAACCCCGGTGGCCCAGCGGGAGGGCAAGAGACCCAGTACTTC
. | TRBD2 | TRBJ2-1 | 16 | TRBV4-1 | CASSQDRGTSGVEQFF | TGCGCCAGCAGCCAAGATCGGGGGACTAGCGGGGTAGAGCAGTTCTTC
few | . | TRBJ2-7 | 13 | TRBV7-3 | CASSRNTGSEQYF | TGTGCCAGCAGCCGTAATACAGGGAGCGAGCAGTACTTC
few | TRBD1 | TRBJ1-1 | 14 | TRBV27 | CASRTDRVRAEAFF | TGTGCCAGCAGGACCGACAGGGTTAGGGCTGAAGCTTTCTTT
once | . | TRBJ1-3 | 14 | TRBV7-9 | CASSLAGSGNTIYF | TGTGCCAGCAGCTTAGCAGGTTCTGGAAACACCATATATTTT
. | . | TRBJ2-7 | 16 | TRBV20-1 | CSARDKWRDSSYEQYF | TGCAGTGCTAGAGATAAGTGGAGGGACTCATCCTACGAGCAGTACTTC
. | TRBD2 | TRBJ2-5 | 15 | TRBV4-3 | CASSLGLAGRKTQYF | TGCGCCAGCAGCCTTGGACTAGCGGGAAGGAAGACCCAGTACTTC